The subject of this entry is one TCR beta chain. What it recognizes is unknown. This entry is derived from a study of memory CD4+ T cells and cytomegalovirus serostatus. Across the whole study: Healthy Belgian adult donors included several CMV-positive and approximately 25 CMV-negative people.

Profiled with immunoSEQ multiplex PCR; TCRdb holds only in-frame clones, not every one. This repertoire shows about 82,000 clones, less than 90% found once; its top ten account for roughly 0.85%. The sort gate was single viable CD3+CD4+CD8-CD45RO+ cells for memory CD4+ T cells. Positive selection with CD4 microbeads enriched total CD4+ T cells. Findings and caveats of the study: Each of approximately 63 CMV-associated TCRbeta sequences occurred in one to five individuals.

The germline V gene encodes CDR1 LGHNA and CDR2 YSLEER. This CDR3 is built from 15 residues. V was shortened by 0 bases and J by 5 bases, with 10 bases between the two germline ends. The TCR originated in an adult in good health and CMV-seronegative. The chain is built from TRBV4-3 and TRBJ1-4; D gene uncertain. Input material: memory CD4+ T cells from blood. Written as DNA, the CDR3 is TGCGCCAGCAGCCAAGAGGGGAACGGCAATGAAAAACTGTTTTTT. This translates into CASSQEGNGNEKLFF.